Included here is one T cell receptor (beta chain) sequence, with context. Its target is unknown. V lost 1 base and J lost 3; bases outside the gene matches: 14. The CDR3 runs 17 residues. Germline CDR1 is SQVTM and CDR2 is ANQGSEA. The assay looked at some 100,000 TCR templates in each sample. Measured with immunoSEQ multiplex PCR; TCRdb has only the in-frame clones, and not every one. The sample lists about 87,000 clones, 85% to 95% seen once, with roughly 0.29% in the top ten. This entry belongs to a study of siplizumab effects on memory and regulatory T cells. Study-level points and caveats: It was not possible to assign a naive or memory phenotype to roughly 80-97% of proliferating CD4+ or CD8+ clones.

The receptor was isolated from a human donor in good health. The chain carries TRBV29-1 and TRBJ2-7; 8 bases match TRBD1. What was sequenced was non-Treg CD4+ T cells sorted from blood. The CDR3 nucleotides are TGCAGCGTTGAAGTCCGGCCCCCGGGACAGGCCCACTACGAGCAGTACTTC. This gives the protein CSVEVRPPGQAHYEQYF.